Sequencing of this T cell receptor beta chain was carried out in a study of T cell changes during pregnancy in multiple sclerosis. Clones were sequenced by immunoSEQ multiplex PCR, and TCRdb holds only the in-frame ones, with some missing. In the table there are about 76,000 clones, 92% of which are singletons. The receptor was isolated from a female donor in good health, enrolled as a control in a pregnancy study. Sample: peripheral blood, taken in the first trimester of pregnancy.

The CDR3 here is CASSLGVNYGYTF. CDR3 DNA: TGTGCCAGCAGCTTGGGAGTTAACTATGGCTACACCTTC. The J gene is TRBJ1-2, the V gene TRBV5-4; the D is unclear. The ends were cut back, 0 bases at V and 1 base at J, with 4 bases in the middle. CDR3 length: 13 amino acids. Germline V gene data show CDR1 as SGHNT and CDR2 as YYREEE (reference sequence). Based on the CDR3 plus reference TRBV5-4 and TRBJ1-2, the full variable domain is ETGVTQSPTHLIKTRGQQVTLRCSSQSGHNTVSWYQQALGQGPQFIFQYYREEENGRGNFPPRFSGLQFPNYSSELNVNALELDDSALYLCASSLGVNYGYTFGSGTRLTVV.